The T cell receptor (beta chain) described here comes from a study of memory CD4+ T cells and cytomegalovirus serostatus. Background on the study: This sample comes from healthy Belgian adults, several CMV seropositive, approximately 25 seronegative. The study's findings and limits: Repertoires predicted CMV serostatus with median bootstrapped AUC of 0.95. The CMV-associated TCR signature appears largely within the CD4+ memory repertoire.

This CDR3 is built from 14 residues. Trimming left V 4 bases short and J 5 bases short, with 14 bases between. Germline V gene data show CDR1 as MGHRA and CDR2 as YSYEKL. The sort gate was single viable CD3+CD4+CD8-CD45RO+ cells for memory CD4+ T cells. Original handling: Out-of-frame sequences were removed, leaving 2 million to 2.5 million distinct TCRbeta sequences. Sequencing was performed with immunoSEQ multiplex PCR; in TCRdb, only in-frame clones are kept and a portion is missing. Clonal size and the V and J genes are those of that table, whereas D and trimming came from the DNA. Among about 59,000 clones listed, 80% were seen once. In regard to this clone: Its antigen remains unidentified.

V and J are TRBV4-1 and TRBJ2-5, with D maybe TRBD1 (5 bases). The sequencing input was memory CD4+ T cells from blood. This sequence was found in an adult in good health and CMV-seronegative. Some clones in this sample may be carry-over from other donors' samples. CDR3 region: CASSLTQGGETQYF. As DNA, the CDR3 is TGCGCCAGCAGCCTCACCCAGGGCGGTGAGACCCAGTACTTC.